Sequencing of this T cell receptor beta chain was carried out in a study of CD8 T cells in Susac syndrome. Germline V lookup: CDR1 SGHTA, CDR2 FQGNSA. The CDR3 is 15 residues long. Trimming removed 5 bases from V and 3 bases from J; junction bases left unmatched: 6. Reverse transcription of about 0.5 to 1 ug RNA used random hexamers. TCRdb redid the calling of the immunoSEQ multiplex PCR reads with MiXCR, one entry per CDR3 protein. The sample holds 110,000 or so distinct CDR3 sequences, around nine tenths seen once. The sample was CD4+ T cells from PBMCs. This rearrangement joins TRBV7-2 to TRBJ2-7; 11 bases map to TRBD1. This receptor was obtained from a human donor in good health. The CDR3 here is CASSGGTGGVYEQYF. The CDR3 nucleotides read TGTGCCAGCAGCGGAGGGACAGGGGGTGTCTACGAGCAGTACTTC.